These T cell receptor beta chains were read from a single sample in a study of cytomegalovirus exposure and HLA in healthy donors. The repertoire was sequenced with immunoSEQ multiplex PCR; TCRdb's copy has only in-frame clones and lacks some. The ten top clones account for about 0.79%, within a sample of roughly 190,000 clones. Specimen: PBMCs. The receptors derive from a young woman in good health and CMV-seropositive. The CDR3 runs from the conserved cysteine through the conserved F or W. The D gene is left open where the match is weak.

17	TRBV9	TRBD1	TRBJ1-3	TGTGCCAGCAGCGATGGGGCGGGACAGGGGTCTGGAAACACCATATATTTT	CASSDGAGQGSGNTIYF
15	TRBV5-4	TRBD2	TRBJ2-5	TGTGCCAGCAGCCAAGGGACTAGCGGGCAAGAGACCCAGTACTTC	CASSQGTSGQETQYF
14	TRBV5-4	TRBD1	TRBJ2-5	TGTGCCAGCAGCTTGGGGACAGGGCGAGAGACCCAGTACTTC	CASSLGTGRETQYF
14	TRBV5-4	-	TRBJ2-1	TGTGCCAGCAGCTTGGAAGGAGGATCCAATGAGCAGTTCTTC	CASSLEGGSNEQFF
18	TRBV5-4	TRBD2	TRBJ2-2	TGTGCCAGCAGCCCCGGGACTAGCGGGAGGGCCCTCACCGGGGAGCTGTTTTTT	CASSPGTSGRALTGELFF
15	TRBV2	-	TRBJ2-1	TGTGCCAGCATGGCGATAGGGAGCTCCTACAATGAGCAGTTCTTC	CASMAIGSSYNEQFF
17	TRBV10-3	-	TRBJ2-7	TGTGCCATCAGTGAGTCTCGCGGGGCGGCCAGCCTCTACGAGCAGTACTTC	CAISESRGAASLYEQYF
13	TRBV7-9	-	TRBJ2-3	TGTGCCAGCAGCTTAATGGGGGGAGATACGCAGTATTTT	CASSLMGGDTQYF
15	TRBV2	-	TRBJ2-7	TGTGCCAGCAGAGGTTATGGGGGACAAGCCTACGAGCAGTACTTC	CASRGYGGQAYEQYF
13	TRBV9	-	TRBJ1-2	TGTGCCAGCAGCGTAGGTCCAAACTATGGCTACACCTTC	CASSVGPNYGYTF
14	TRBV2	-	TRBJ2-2	TGTGCCAGCAGTGCAGGGAGGACCACCGGGGAGCTGTTTTTT	CASSAGRTTGELFF
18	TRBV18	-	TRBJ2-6	TGTGCCAGCTCACCAGGACTTACAGGGTATTCTGGGGCCAACGTCCTGACTTTC	CASSPGLTGYSGANVLTF
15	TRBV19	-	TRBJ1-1	TGTGCCAGTAGTGGACAGCTTGTTCTGGACACTGAAGCTTTCTTT	CASSGQLVLDTEAFF
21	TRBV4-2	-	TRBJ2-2	TGTGCCAGCAGCCAAGATAGGTTATTGACTGTCCCTCGGCGCAACACCGGGGAGCTGTTTTTT	CASSQDRLLTVPRRNTGELFF
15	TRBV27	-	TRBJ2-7	TGTGCCAGCAGTTTTCGGCGAGGGAAAATCGACGAGCAGTACTTC	CASSFRRGKIDEQYF
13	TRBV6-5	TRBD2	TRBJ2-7	TGTGCCAGCAAACTCGGGGGGGCCTACGAGCAGTACTTC	CASKLGGAYEQYF
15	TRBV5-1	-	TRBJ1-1	TGCGCCAGCAGCTTGGACAGGCCCATGAGCACTGAAGCTTTCTTT	CASSLDRPMSTEAFF
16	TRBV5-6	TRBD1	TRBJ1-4	TGTGCCAGCAGCTTGAGTTCCGGGAGACAGGGAAGGAAACTGTTTTTT	CASSLSSGRQGRKLFF
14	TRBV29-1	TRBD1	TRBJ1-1	TGCAGCGTGTTCCGGACAGGGAGGGACACTGAAGCTTTCTTT	CSVFRTGRDTEAFF
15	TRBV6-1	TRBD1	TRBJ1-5	TGTGCCAGCTCAATGGGACAGGAGGGCAATCAGCCCCAGCATTTT	CASSMGQEGNQPQHF
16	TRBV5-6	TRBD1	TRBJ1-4	TGTGCCAGCAGCTTGGCCTTGGACAGGGTTGCTGAAAAACTGTTTTTT	CASSLALDRVAEKLFF
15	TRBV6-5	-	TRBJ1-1	TGTGCCAGCAGTTACTCTGGGGGAGGAGGCACTGAAGCTTTCTTT	CASSYSGGGGTEAFF
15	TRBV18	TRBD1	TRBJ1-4	TGTGCCAGCTCACCACCGAAGGGGGCTGGGGAAAAACTGTTTTTT	CASSPPKGAGEKLFF
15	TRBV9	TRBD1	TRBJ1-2	TGTGCCAGCAGCGCCCATTCCGACAGGGGTCATGGCTACACCTTC	CASSAHSDRGHGYTF
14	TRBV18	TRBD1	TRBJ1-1	TGTGCCAGCTCACCCGGGACAGGGAACACTGAAGCTTTCTTT	CASSPGTGNTEAFF
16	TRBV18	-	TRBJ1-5	TGTGCCAGCTCACTCTCTATTCCGGTTAACAATCAGCCCCAGCATTTT	CASSLSIPVNNQPQHF
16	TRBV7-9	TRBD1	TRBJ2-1	TGTGCCAGCAGCGAGACGGGACAGGGAGCCTACAATGAGCAGTTCTTC	CASSETGQGAYNEQFF
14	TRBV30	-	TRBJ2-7	TGTGCCTGGAGTGTAAGGGGGGGCGGCTACGAGCAGTACTTC	CAWSVRGGGYEQYF
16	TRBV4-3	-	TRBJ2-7	TGCGCCAGCAGCCAAGGCCCGCTGAAGGGGTCGAGAGAGCAGTACTTC	CASSQGPLKGSREQYF
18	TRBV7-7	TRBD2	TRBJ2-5	TGTGCCAGCAGCTCCTACGACTGGAGACTAGCGGGAGAAGAGACCCAGTACTTC	CASSSYDWRLAGEETQYF
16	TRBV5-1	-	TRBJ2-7	TGCGCCAGCAGCTTCCATCTGGGGGGAGGCCCTAACGAGCAGTACTTC	CASSFHLGGGPNEQYF
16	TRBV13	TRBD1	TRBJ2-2	TGTGCCAGCAGCGGAGGCGAGGGGGCCGAGACCGGGGAGCTGTTTTTT	CASSGGEGAETGELFF
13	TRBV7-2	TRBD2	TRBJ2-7	TGTGCCAGCAGCACCTTCCGGGGGGGCGAGCAGTACTTC	CASSTFRGGEQYF
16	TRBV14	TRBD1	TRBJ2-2	TGTGCCAGCAGCCCCTTGAAGGGGGCAGGAACCGGGGAGCTGTTTTTT	CASSPLKGAGTGELFF
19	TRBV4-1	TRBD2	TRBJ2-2	TGCGCCAGCAGCCAACCATCTTATTCAGCGGGAGGGGGCACCGGGGAGCTGTTTTTT	CASSQPSYSAGGGTGELFF
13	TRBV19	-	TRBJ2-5	TGTGCCAGTAGTATAGATCGGAGGGAGACCCAGTACTTC	CASSIDRRETQYF
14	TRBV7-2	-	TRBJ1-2	TGTGCCAGCAGCTTAGTTAGAGAATCTGATGGCTACACCTTC	CASSLVRESDGYTF
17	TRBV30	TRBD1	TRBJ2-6	TGTGCCTGGAGCCTCACAGGGGGCGTACCTGGGGCCAACGTCCTGACTTTC	CAWSLTGGVPGANVLTF
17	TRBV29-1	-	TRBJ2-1	TGCAGCGTTGGGACACTGATCGGCAAACCAGATTCGGATGAGCAGTTCTTC	CSVGTLIGKPDSDEQFF
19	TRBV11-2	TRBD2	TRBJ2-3	TGTGCCAGCAGCTCAACCAGACCGACTAGCGGGGGAGCCGCAGATACGCAGTATTTT	CASSSTRPTSGGAADTQYF
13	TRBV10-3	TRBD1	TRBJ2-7	TGTGCCATCAGACAGGGGGCGGATTACGAGCAGTACTTC	CAIRQGADYEQYF
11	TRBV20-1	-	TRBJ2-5	TGCAGTGCTAGGAGGCAAGAGACCCGGTACTTC	CSARRQETRYF
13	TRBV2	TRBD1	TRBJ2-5	TGTGCCAGCAGGGGGGACAGACAAGAGACCCAGTACTTC	CASRGDRQETQYF
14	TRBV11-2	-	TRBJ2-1	TGTGCCAGCAAGAGTCCTAGCTCCTACAATGAGCAGTTCTTC	CASKSPSSYNEQFF
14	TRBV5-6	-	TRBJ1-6	TGTGCCAGCAGCGCCGGGACTAATAATTCACCCCTCCACTTT	CASSAGTNNSPLHF
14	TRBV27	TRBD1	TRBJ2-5	TGTGCCAGCAGCCGGGACAGGGGGTGGGAGACCCAGTACTTC	CASSRDRGWETQYF
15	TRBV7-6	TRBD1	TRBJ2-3	TGTGCCAGCAGCTTCGACGGACAGGGGGCAGATACGCAGTATTTT	CASSFDGQGADTQYF
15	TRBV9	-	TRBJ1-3	TGTGCCAGCAGCGTAGAGCCAGGGATAATGAACACCATATATTTT	CASSVEPGIMNTIYF
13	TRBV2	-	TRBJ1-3	TGTGCCAGCAGTGGTGGAGGGAGGAACACCATATATTTT	CASSGGGRNTIYF
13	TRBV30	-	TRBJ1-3	TGTGCCTGGAGTCCCACAGGTGGAAACACCATATATTTT	CAWSPTGGNTIYF
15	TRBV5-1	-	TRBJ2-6	TGCGCCAGCAGCCCCGGGACAACTGGGGCCAACGTCCTGACTTTC	CASSPGTTGANVLTF
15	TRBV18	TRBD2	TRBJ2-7	TGTGCCAGCTCACCACCAGGACTAGCCTCCTACGAGCAGTACTTC	CASSPPGLASYEQYF
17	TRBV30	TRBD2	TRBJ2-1	TGTGCCTGGAGTATGACTAGCGGGGGGGCGTATTACAATGAGCAGTTCTTC	CAWSMTSGGAYYNEQFF
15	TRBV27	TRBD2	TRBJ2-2	TGTGCCAGCAGTTCAGGACTAGCGGGAGTCGGGGAGCTGTTTTTT	CASSSGLAGVGELFF
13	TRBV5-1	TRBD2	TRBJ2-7	TGCGCCAGCAAGGTTACGGGGGAGGGAAAGCAGTACTTC	CASKVTGEGKQYF
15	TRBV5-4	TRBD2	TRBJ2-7	TGTGCCAGCAGCTACCGTAGCGGGGGGGCGGACGAGCAGTACTTC	CASSYRSGGADEQYF
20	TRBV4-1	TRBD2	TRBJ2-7	TGCGCCAGCAGCCAACAGTACAATTACGGTAGCGGGATTAGAACGTACGAGCAGTACTTC	CASSQQYNYGSGIRTYEQYF
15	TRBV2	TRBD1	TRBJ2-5	TGTGCCAGCAAGAACCGGGACAGGACACAAGAGACCCAGTACTTC	CASKNRDRTQETQYF
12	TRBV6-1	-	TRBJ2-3	TGTGCCAGCAGAGGGGGCACAGATACGCAGTATTTT	CASRGGTDTQYF